Listed here are 23 T cell receptor beta chains from one sample, sequenced in a study of blood T cell repertoires in COVID-19. Sequencing used immunoSEQ multiplex PCR; TCRdb keeps in-frame clones, though not all of them. The sample has some 80,000 clones; 90% are singletons. Material: peripheral blood. These receptors all come from a human donor in a cohort sampled during active COVID-19.

The rearrangement links TRBV18 to TRBJ2-3, with D uncertain. Germline-derived CDR1 and CDR2 are KGHSH and LQKENI. CDR3 length: 12 amino acids. Trimming pared 2 bases from V and 4 bases from J, leaving 4 bases between. The CDR3 DNA reads TGTGCCAGCTCACCATTATCAGATACGCAGTATTTT. This gives the protein CASSPLSDTQYF.

This clone was counted once. Here the CDR3 reads CASRYDSTGSYNEQFF. In DNA form, the CDR3 reads TGTGCCAGCAGGTACGACAGCACCGGCTCCTACAATGAGCAGTTCTTC. The chain recombines TRBV7-2 with TRBJ2-1; the D gene is possibly TRBD1 (5 bases). The germline gives CDR1 SGHTA, CDR2 FQGNSA. CDR3 size: 16 residues. V was clipped by 6 bases and J by 0 bases, with 15 bases between them.

This chain joins TRBV7-6 and TRBJ1-4; tentatively, D is TRBD1 (5 bases). Between the trimmed V and J ends, which lost 5 bases and 4 bases, there was a span of 11 bases. The germline gives CDR1 SGHVS, CDR2 FNYEAQ. The CDR3 is 14 residues long. Here the CDR3 reads CASSPTVHNEKLFF. CDR3 nucleotide sequence: TGTGCCAGCAGCCCGACAGTTCATAATGAAAAACTGTTTTTT.

This chain uses TRBV4-3 with TRBJ1-1; no firm D call. The CDR3 has 16 amino acids. CDR1 is LGHNA, CDR2 YSLEER, per germline. V lost 0 bases to trimming and J lost 1 base, with 12 bases between them. This CDR3 reads CASSQETRRRNTEAFF. CDR3 DNA sequence: TGCGCCAGCAGCCAAGAAACGAGACGGAGGAACACTGAAGCTTTCTTT.

The genes are TRBV9 and TRBJ2-1, with D uncertain. The CDR3 runs 16 residues. Between the trimmed V and J ends, which lost 4 bases and 0 bases, there was a span of 14 bases. Germline CDR1 reads SGDLS; CDR2 reads YYNGEE. CDR3 region: CASSPQTGSSYNEQFF. CDR3 in DNA: TGTGCCAGCAGCCCCCAAACGGGTAGCTCCTACAATGAGCAGTTCTTC.

CDR3 amino acids: CASSVEPGGSPLHF. The CDR3 region has the DNA TGTGCCAGCAGCGTAGAACCGGGAGGTTCACCCCTCCACTTT. The rearrangement joins TRBV9 to TRBJ1-6; D remains unclear. V was shortened by 0 bases and J by 9 bases, with 10 bases between the two germline ends. CDR1 and CDR2 from the germline V gene are SGDLS and YYNGEE. The length of the CDR3 is 14 residues.

This chain links TRBV5-4 with TRBJ1-2; weak D call: TRBD1 (5 bases). Trimming removed 6 bases from V and 6 bases from J, with 27 bases in between. The CDR3 length is 17 residues. The V gene's germline CDR1 is SGHNT and CDR2 YYREEE (reference sequence). The CDR3 coding sequence is TGTGCCAGCAAGGGTGATCAGTTAGCTAGGGGCGCCCATGGCTACACCTTC. Protein sequence: CASKGDQLARGAHGYTF.

This chain uses TRBV7-9 with TRBJ2-1; 7 bases map to TRBD1. The trim removed 5 bases at V and 0 bases at J, leaving 10 bases unmatched. CDR1 is SEHNR and CDR2 is FQNEAQ in the germline V gene (reference sequence). This CDR3 is 17 amino acids long. The CDR3 sequence: CASSPPPDRHSYNEQFF. For the CDR3, the DNA is TGTGCCAGCAGCCCACCTCCGGACAGGCACTCCTACAATGAGCAGTTCTTC.

The chain couples TRBV18 to TRBJ2-5; D is perhaps TRBD2 (5 bases). The CDR3 is 13 amino acids. With 3 bases removed from V and 1 base from J, the gap between germline ends came to 6 bases. CDR1 and CDR2 from the germline V gene are KGHSH and LQKENI. Here the CDR3 DNA reads TGTGCCAGCTCACCTGGGAGCCAAGAGACCCAGTACTTC. Translation: CASSPGSQETQYF.

The genes are TRBV13 and TRBJ2-7, with TRBD2 matching 12 bases. This CDR3 region has 16 residues. V shed 5 bases, J shed 2 bases, and the junction held 7 bases outside the gene matches. Germline loops: CDR1 PRHDT, CDR2 FYEKMQ (reference sequence). CDR3 sequence (DNA): TGTGCCAGCAGCAGGTCTAGCGGGGGGGCACCCTACGAGCAGTACTTC. Amino acids: CASSRSSGGAPYEQYF.

The J gene is TRBJ2-3, the V gene TRBV27; 9 bases are a match to TRBD2. There are 15 residues in the CDR3. After removal of 6 bases from V and 0 bases from J, the junction contained 4 bases not matched to a gene. Germline CDR1 MNHEY, CDR2 SMNVEV (reference sequence). CDR3 in amino acids: CASRPSGASTDTQYF. In DNA, the CDR3 is TGTGCCAGCAGGCCTAGCGGGGCTAGCACAGATACGCAGTATTTT.

V is TRBV6-1 and J is TRBJ2-1; 7 positions agree with TRBD2. CDR3 length equals 15 residues. CDR1 MNHNS and CDR2 SASEGT come from the germline V gene. After removal of 3 bases from V and 4 bases from J, the junction contained 6 bases not matched to a gene. CDR3 nucleotide sequence: TGTGCCAGCAGTGAGCGGGAGAGAATATACAATGAGCAGTTCTTC. Translating it yields CASSERERIYNEQFF.

The V and J genes are TRBV5-1 and TRBJ1-5, with 7 bases fitting TRBD1. The germline CDR1 and CDR2 sequences are SGHRS and YFSETQ. The CDR3 is made up of 13 amino acids. V dropped 0 bases and J dropped 7; count of bases not matched to a gene: 1. As DNA, the CDR3 is TGCGCCAGCAGCTTGGAAGGGGGCCAGCCCCAGCATTTT. Its translation: CASSLEGGQPQHF.

V gene TRBV6-5 combines with J gene TRBJ1-1; 8 bases are shared with TRBD1. This CDR3 has 13 amino acids. J lost 4 bases, V lost 5 bases, and 3 bases had no gene match. The germline CDR1 and CDR2 sequences are MNHEY and SVGAGI. CDR3 loop: CASSHDRGTEAFF. The CDR3 DNA reads as TGTGCCAGCAGTCACGACAGGGGCACTGAAGCTTTCTTT.

For the CDR3, the DNA is TGTGCCAGCAGCGAGGGACTAGCGAGGGGAGGTGAGCAGTTCTTC. Protein sequence: CASSEGLARGGEQFF. This chain uses TRBV7-9 with TRBJ2-1; TRBD2 matches at 10 bases. V was pared by 5 bases and J by 9 bases, with 10 bases of the junction left unmatched. Germline lookup yields CDR1 SEHNR and CDR2 FQNEAQ (reference sequence). This CDR3 contains 15 residues.

This clone has just a few counts. The CDR3 nucleotides read TGTGCCAGCAGCCCACAGGAGAATTCACCCCTCCACTTT. This encodes CASSPQENSPLHF. The V call is TRBV5-4, the J call TRBJ1-6; possibly TRBD1 for D (5 bases). The CDR3 has 13 amino acids. The germline gives CDR1 SGHNT, CDR2 YYREEE (reference sequence). Deletions cut 4 bases from V and 7 bases from J, with 9 bases between.

This rearrangement joins TRBV19 to TRBJ2-5; D not resolved. The CDR3 sequence is 13 residues long. V was shortened by 6 bases and J by 1 base, with 9 bases between the two germline ends. Germline V gene data show CDR1 as LNHDA and CDR2 as SQIVND (reference sequence). CDR3 residues: CASSPNVQETQYF. In nucleotides, the CDR3 is TGTGCCAGTAGCCCTAACGTCCAAGAGACCCAGTACTTC. The full variable domain, completed using reference TRBV19 and TRBJ2-5, is DGGITQSPKYLFRKEGQNVTLSCEQNLNHDAMYWYRQDPGQGLRLIYYSQIVNDFQKGDIAEGYSVSREKKESFPLTVTSAQKNPTAFYLCASSPNVQETQYFGPGTRLLVL.

The CDR3 region has the DNA TGTGCCACCAGTGACCCCACACAGGGTCCCACCTCCACAGATACGCAGTATTTT. It specifies CATSDPTQGPTSTDTQYF. The chain carries TRBV24-1 and TRBJ2-3, with a tentative D call TRBD1 (6 bases). From germline, CDR1 is KGHDR and CDR2 SFDVKD. The CDR3 loop spans 18 amino acids. V was cut by 4 bases and J by 2 bases, with 21 bases left in between.

The table lists this clone with a count of one. The genes are TRBV6-1 and TRBJ2-1; 15 nucleotides align to TRBD2. V dropped 3 bases and J dropped 8; count of bases not matched to a gene: 5. Per the germline V gene, CDR1 is MNHNS and CDR2 is SASEGT. The CDR3 length is 16 residues. The CDR3, as DNA: TGTGCCAGCAGTGACCCCGGACTAGCGGGAGGGCATGAGCAGTTCTTC. This sequence encodes CASSDPGLAGGHEQFF.

This CDR3 reads CASSSVGGPPNSEQFF. CDR3 nucleotides: TGTGCCAGCAGCTCAGTGGGAGGCCCCCCAAACAGTGAGCAGTTCTTC. The J gene is TRBJ2-1, the V gene TRBV28, with D perhaps TRBD2 (6 bases). The V end was cut by 6 bases, the J end by 9 bases, with 24 bases between. The CDR3 contains 16 residues. Germline CDR1 reads MDHEN; CDR2 reads SYDVKM. Variable domain in full (rest from reference TRBV28 and TRBJ2-1): DVKVTQSSRYLVKRTGEKVFLECVQDMDHENMFWYRQDPGLGLRLIYFSYDVKMKEKGDIPEGYSVSREKKERFSLILESASTNQTSMYLCASSSVGGPPNSEQFFGPGTRLTVL.

The chain has TRBV18 and TRBJ2-6; 7 nucleotides line up with TRBD1. Germline V lookup: CDR1 KGHSH, CDR2 LQKENI. CDR3 length: 15 residues. The ends lost 4 bases at V and 4 bases at J; junction bases unmatched: 4. The CDR3 is CASSQQGRGANVLTF. The CDR3 region has the DNA TGTGCCAGCTCACAACAGGGGCGCGGGGCCAACGTCCTGACTTTC.

This chain joins TRBV2 and TRBJ2-7, with 9 bases fitting TRBD2. This CDR3 is built from 14 residues. The germline CDR1 and CDR2 sequences are SNHLY and FYNNEI. With V trimmed by 7 bases and J by 7 bases, 11 bases remained unmatched. The CDR3 region is CASKTERGVGEQYF. As DNA, the CDR3 is TGTGCCAGCAAGACGGAGCGGGGGGTTGGGGAGCAGTACTTC.

The chain joins TRBV2 to TRBJ1-1; the match to TRBD1 covers 7 bases. Unmatched junction bases numbered 9, after V lost 4 bases and J lost 4 bases. The CDR3 totals 15 residues. Germline CDR1 reads SNHLY; CDR2 reads FYNNEI. CDR3 residues: CASSGTGSSSTEAFF. The CDR3 DNA reads as TGTGCCAGCAGTGGGACAGGCAGTTCTAGCACTGAAGCTTTCTTT.